The 20 T cell receptor beta chains below come from one sample, sequenced in a study of T-cell reconstitution after alpha-beta-depleted transplantation in children. Unique molecular identifiers were used in preparing the TCRbeta library. TCRdb processed the PCR reads anew with MiXCR; each CDR3 protein has one entry. The sample records some 450,000 distinct CDR3 sequences, roughly 44% being singletons. The material sequenced was PBMCs, taken before TCRalphabeta/CD19-depleted stem cell transplant. Every receptor here comes from a girl aged 2 to 10 with aplastic anemia, due to receive a stem cell transplant.

V usage is TRBV7-9 and J usage is TRBJ2-3, with D perhaps matching TRBD2 (6 bases). Trimming took 5 bases from V and 0 from J, leaving 9 bases between them. The length of the CDR3 is 14 residues. Germline V gene lookup returns CDR1 SEHNR and CDR2 FQNEAQ (reference sequence). CDR3 amino acids: CASSRDFSTDTQYF. The CDR3 region has the DNA TGTGCCAGCAGCCGGGACTTTAGCACAGATACGCAGTATTTT.

This clonotype came up a few times. The chain recombines TRBV25-1 with TRBJ2-2; no clear D. Trimming cost V 1 base and J 8 bases, with 11 bases left between them. The CDR3 runs to 14 residues. CDR1 is MGHDK and CDR2 is SYGVNS in the germline V gene. The CDR3 spells CASSEFIATGELFF. The CDR3 DNA is TGTGCCAGCAGTGAATTTATCGCCACGGGGGAGCTGTTTTTT.

The table lists this clonotype with many counts. This chain uses TRBV6-1 with TRBJ2-5, with D perhaps matching TRBD1 (6 bases). V shed 2 bases and J shed 5 bases, with 12 bases lying between them. Per the germline V gene, CDR1 is MNHNS and CDR2 is SASEGT. The CDR3 runs 14 residues. The CDR3 bases are TGTGCCAGCAGTGAAACCACAGGGTCGGAGACCCAGTACTTC. Translating gives CASSETTGSETQYF.

V is TRBV20-1 and J is TRBJ2-4, with 9 nucleotides matching TRBD1. Trimming removed 6 bases from V and 2 bases from J; junction bases left unmatched: 8. The CDR3 is made up of 15 amino acids. CDR1 DFQATT and CDR2 SNEGSKA come from the germline V gene (reference sequence). This CDR3 reads CSATGTGLPKNIQYF. CDR3 coding DNA: TGCAGTGCCACCGGGACAGGGCTACCCAAAAACATTCAGTACTTC.

This clonotype was detected a few times. CDR3 nucleotide sequence: TGCAGTGCTAATACAGGGGAGGGCACCGGGGAGCTGTTTTTT. This gives the protein CSANTGEGTGELFF. The chain has TRBV20-1 and TRBJ2-2; D is tentatively TRBD1 or TRBD2 (7 bases each). Germline V CDR1 and CDR2: DFQATT, SNEGSKA (reference sequence). V lost 4 bases, J lost 4 bases, and 13 bases lay in between. The CDR3 sequence is 14 residues long.

J is TRBJ2-7 and V is TRBV11-2; 12 bases are a match to TRBD2. The CDR3 runs to 16 residues. Germline CDR1 and CDR2: SGHAT and FQNNGV. V shed 3 bases, J shed 0 bases, and the junction held 3 bases outside the gene matches. The CDR3 nucleotides are TGTGCCAGCAGCTTCGGGACTAGCGGGTACTCCTACGAGCAGTACTTC. Its translation is CASSFGTSGYSYEQYF.

This clonotype showed up just a few times. The chain joins TRBV2 to TRBJ2-1, with D unclear. V was cut by 6 bases and J by 8 bases, with 11 bases left in between. The V gene's germline CDR1 is SNHLY and CDR2 FYNNEI. There are 12 residues in the CDR3. CDR3 in amino acids: CASRVVVHEQFF. Written as DNA, the CDR3 is TGTGCCAGCAGGGTAGTGGTCCATGAGCAGTTCTTC.

Many counts were recorded for this clonotype. The CDR3 spells CASSFGEYQPQHF. The CDR3 DNA is TGTGCCAGCAGCTTCGGGGAATATCAGCCCCAGCATTTT. The V and J genes are TRBV7-9 and TRBJ1-5; D is unclear. Germline CDR1 is SEHNR and CDR2 is FQNEAQ (reference sequence). The V end lost 3 bases, the J end lost 5 bases, and 8 bases lay between the germline ends. The CDR3 sequence is 13 residues long.

This rearrangement joins TRBV27 to TRBJ2-7, with TRBD2 matching over 7 bases. The V gene end was trimmed by 4 bases and the J gene end by 5 bases; junction bases not matched to a gene: 5. Per the germline V gene, CDR1 is MNHEY and CDR2 is SMNVEV (reference sequence). The CDR3 length is 13 residues. In nucleotides, the CDR3 is TGTGCCAGCAGTTCGGGGGGAGGGGACGAGCAGTACTTC. Encoded protein: CASSSGGGDEQYF.

The chain couples TRBV5-1 to TRBJ2-4; weak D call: TRBD1 (5 bases). Germline loops: CDR1 SGHRS, CDR2 YFSETQ. V lost 3 bases and J lost 6, with 19 bases in between. The CDR3 contains 16 residues. The chain's CDR3 is CASSSLSGQGPNIQYF. The CDR3 coding sequence is TGCGCCAGCAGCTCGCTCTCGGGCCAGGGTCCAAACATTCAGTACTTC.

This clonotype was observed many times. V is TRBV6-2 or TRBV6-3 and J is TRBJ2-3; tentative D call: TRBD2 (5 bases). From germline, CDR1 is MNHEY and CDR2 SVGEGT. The CDR3 covers 17 residues. V was cut by 4 bases and J by 4 bases, with 21 bases left in between. The CDR3 DNA follows: TGTGCCAGCAGTTTCCTGCGGACGACTGGCGGGCCAGATACGCAGTATTTT. Its translation is CASSFLRTTGGPDTQYF.

This clonotype was seen only a few times. The chain couples TRBV18 to TRBJ2-7, with a possible D match to TRBD2 (6 bases). There are 15 residues in the CDR3. Between the trimmed V and J ends, which lost 3 bases and 2 bases, there was a span of 14 bases. Germline V lookup: CDR1 KGHSH, CDR2 LQKENI. The CDR3 region has the DNA TGTGCCAGCTCACCGCGACTAGTAAGAACCTACGAGCAGTACTTC. As protein: CASSPRLVRTYEQYF.

The sample holds many counts of this clonotype. The V call is TRBV20-1, the J call TRBJ1-5; 7 bases agree with TRBD1. CDR3 length: 14 residues. CDR1 is DFQATT, CDR2 SNEGSKA, per germline (reference sequence). The junction had 6 bases not matched to a gene; V was cut back by 5 bases and J by 2 bases. The CDR3 sequence: CSALPTGRNQPQHF. CDR3 in DNA: TGCAGTGCTTTACCGACAGGGCGCAATCAGCCCCAGCATTTT.

V is TRBV20-1 and J is TRBJ2-1; D gene ambiguous. CDR1 and CDR2 (germline): DFQATT, SNEGSKA (reference sequence). This CDR3 spans 15 amino acids. Trimming took off 3 bases at V and 6 bases at J, with 18 bases between the two ends. The CDR3 DNA reads as TGCAGTGCTAGTCTATGGGCCCGGAGTGCCAATGAGCAGTTCTTC. This encodes CSASLWARSANEQFF.

This chain connects TRBV4-2 to TRBJ2-3; D unclear. The CDR3 totals 13 residues. The germline V gene encodes CDR1 LGHNA and CDR2 YNFKEQ. V lost 1 base and J lost 3, with 5 bases in between. This CDR3 is CASSQVQTDTQYF. In nucleotides, the CDR3 is TGTGCCAGCAGCCAAGTCCAAACAGATACGCAGTATTTT.

This clonotype was detected only a few times. A much larger clone lies a single base off, so this may be a read error. This chain links TRBV20-1 with TRBJ2-1; D is perhaps TRBD1 (7 bases). Germline CDR1 DFQATT, CDR2 SNEGSKA (reference sequence). V lost 4 bases to trimming and J lost 3 bases, with 22 bases between them. The CDR3 totals 17 residues. CDR3 bases: TGCAGTGCTATTCGGCAGGGGGGTTTGACGTTCTACAATGAGCAGTTCTTC. Its protein product is CSAIRQGGLTFYNEQFF.

This clonotype was seen a handful of times. The gene calls are TRBV6-5 and TRBJ2-1; TRBD2 aligns across 8 bases. The V and J ends lost 0 bases and 0 bases, in that order; junction bases with no gene match: 7. The CDR3 length is 18 residues. Looked up from germline, CDR1 is MNHEY and CDR2 is SVGAGI. CDR3 amino acids: CASSYSGGLGSSYNEQFF. The CDR3 nucleotides read TGTGCCAGCAGTTACTCGGGGGGACTAGGGAGCTCCTACAATGAGCAGTTCTTC.

The V call is TRBV10-3, the J call TRBJ2-1; 7 bases are shared with TRBD2. V lost 0 bases, J lost 5 bases, and 13 bases stayed unmatched. This CDR3 contains 18 residues. Germline V gives CDR1 ENHRY, CDR2 SYGVKD. Here the CDR3 reads CAISESRIGLVGDNEQFF. The DNA of the CDR3 is TGTGCCATCAGTGAGTCGAGGATAGGACTAGTGGGGGACAATGAGCAGTTCTTC.

This clonotype was observed at least ten times. The V gene is TRBV5-1, the J gene TRBJ1-2, with 10 positions matching TRBD1. J gave up 7 bases and V 4 bases, and 13 bases lay outside the gene matches. In germline, CDR1 is SGHRS, CDR2 YFSETQ. The CDR3 spans 16 residues. CDR3 nucleotides: TGCGCCAGCAGCCTCACCGTTGAGACAGGGGGCCTTGGCTACACCTTC. This encodes CASSLTVETGGLGYTF.

This clonotype was found a few times. V gene TRBV4-3 combines with J gene TRBJ2-7; 7 nucleotides agree with TRBD1. Trimming cost V 5 bases and J 0 bases; bases outside gene matches: 4. Per germline, CDR1 LGHNA and CDR2 YSLEER. The CDR3 consists of 14 residues. DNA of the CDR3: TGCGCCAGCAGCAACAGGGGTCCCTCCTACGAGCAGTACTTC. As protein: CASSNRGPSYEQYF.